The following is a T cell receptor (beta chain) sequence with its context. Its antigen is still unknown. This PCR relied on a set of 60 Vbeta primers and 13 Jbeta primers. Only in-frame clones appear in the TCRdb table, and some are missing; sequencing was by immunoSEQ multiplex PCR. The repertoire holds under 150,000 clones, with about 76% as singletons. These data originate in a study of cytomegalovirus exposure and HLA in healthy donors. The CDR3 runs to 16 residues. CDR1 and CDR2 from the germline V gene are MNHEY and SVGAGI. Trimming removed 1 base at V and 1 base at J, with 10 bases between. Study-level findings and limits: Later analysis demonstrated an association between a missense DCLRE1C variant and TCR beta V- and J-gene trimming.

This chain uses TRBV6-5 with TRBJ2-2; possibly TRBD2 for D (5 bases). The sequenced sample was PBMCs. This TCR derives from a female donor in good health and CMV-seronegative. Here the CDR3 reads CASSYLGAGNTGELFF. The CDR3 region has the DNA TGTGCCAGCAGTTACTTGGGAGCAGGGAACACCGGGGAGCTGTTTTTT.